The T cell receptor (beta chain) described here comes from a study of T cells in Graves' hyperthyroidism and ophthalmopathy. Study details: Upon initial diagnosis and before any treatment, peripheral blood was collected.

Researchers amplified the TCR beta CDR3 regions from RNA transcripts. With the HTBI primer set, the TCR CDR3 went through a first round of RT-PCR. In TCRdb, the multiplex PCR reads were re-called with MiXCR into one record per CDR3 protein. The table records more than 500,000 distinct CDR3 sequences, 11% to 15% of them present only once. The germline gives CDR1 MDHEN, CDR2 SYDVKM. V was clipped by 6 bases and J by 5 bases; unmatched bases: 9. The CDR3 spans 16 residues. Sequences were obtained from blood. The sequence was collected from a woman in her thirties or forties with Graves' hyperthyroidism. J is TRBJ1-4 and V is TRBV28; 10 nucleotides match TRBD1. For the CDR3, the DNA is TGTGCCAGCAGCCCCATCCCGGGACAGGGGAATGAAAAACTGTTTTTT. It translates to CASSPIPGQGNEKLFF.